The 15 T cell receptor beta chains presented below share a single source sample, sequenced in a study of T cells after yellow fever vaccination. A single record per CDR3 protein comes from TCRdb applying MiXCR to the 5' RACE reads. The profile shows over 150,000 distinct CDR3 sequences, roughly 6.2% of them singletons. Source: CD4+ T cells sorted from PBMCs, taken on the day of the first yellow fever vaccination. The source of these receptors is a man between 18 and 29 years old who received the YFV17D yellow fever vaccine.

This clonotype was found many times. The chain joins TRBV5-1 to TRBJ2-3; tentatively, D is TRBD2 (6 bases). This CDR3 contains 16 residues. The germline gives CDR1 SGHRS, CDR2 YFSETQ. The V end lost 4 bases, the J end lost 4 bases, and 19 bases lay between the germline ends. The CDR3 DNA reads TGCGCCAGCAGCCCCCGACTAGACGTGATTTCAGATACGCAGTATTTT. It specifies CASSPRLDVISDTQYF.

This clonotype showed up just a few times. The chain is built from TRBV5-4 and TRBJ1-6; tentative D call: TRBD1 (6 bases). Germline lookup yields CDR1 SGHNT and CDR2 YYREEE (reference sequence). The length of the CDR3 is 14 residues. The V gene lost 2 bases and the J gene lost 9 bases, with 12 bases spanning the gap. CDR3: CASSFQGIFSPLHF. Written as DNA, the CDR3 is TGTGCCAGCAGCTTCCAGGGGATTTTTTCACCCCTCCACTTT.

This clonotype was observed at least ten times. CDR3 in DNA: TGTGCCAGCAGCCAACCCAGGGTCGTATCCGGGGAGCTGTTTTTT. This sequence encodes CASSQPRVVSGELFF. The chain links TRBV3-1 to TRBJ2-2; perhaps TRBD1 as D (5 bases). Per germline, CDR1 LGHDT and CDR2 YNNKEL (reference sequence). V dropped 2 bases and J dropped 6 bases, with 13 bases sitting between them. The CDR3 is made up of 15 amino acids.

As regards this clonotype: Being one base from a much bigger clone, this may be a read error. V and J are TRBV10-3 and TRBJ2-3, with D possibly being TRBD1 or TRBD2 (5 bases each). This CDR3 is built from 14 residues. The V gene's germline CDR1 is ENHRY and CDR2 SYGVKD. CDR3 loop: CATSDSQGPDTQYF. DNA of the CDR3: TGTGCCACCAGTGATTCTCAGGGACCAGATACGCAGTATTTT.

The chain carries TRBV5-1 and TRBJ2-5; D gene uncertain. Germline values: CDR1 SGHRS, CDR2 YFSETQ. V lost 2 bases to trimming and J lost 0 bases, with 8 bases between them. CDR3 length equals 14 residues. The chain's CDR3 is CASSFNDNQETQYF. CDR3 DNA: TGCGCCAGCAGCTTCAACGACAACCAAGAGACCCAGTACTTC.

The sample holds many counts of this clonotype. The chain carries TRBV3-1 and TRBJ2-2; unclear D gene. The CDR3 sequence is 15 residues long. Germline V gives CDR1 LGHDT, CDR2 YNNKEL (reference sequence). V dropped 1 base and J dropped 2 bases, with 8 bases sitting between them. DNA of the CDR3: TGTGCCAGCAGCCAAGGGTCTGGCAACACCGGGGAGCTGTTTTTT. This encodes CASSQGSGNTGELFF.

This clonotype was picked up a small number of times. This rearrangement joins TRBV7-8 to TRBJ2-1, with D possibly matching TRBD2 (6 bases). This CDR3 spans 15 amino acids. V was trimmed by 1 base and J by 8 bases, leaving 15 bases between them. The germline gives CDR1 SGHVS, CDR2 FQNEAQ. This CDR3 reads CASSLGVRGFDEQFF. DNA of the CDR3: TGTGCCAGCAGCTTAGGGGTGCGGGGTTTCGATGAGCAGTTCTTC.

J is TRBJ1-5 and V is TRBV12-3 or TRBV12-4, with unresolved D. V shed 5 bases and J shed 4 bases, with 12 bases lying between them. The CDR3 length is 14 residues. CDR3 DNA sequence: TGTGCCAGCAGTCGAACCTCTGAGAATCAGCCCCAGCATTTT. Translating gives CASSRTSENQPQHF.

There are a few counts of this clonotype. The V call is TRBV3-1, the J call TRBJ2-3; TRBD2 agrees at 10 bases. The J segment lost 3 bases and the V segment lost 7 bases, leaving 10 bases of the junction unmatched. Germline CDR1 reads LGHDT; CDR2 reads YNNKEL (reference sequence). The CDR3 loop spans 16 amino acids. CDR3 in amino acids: CASNLSGTSVTDTQYF. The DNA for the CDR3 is TGTGCCAGCAACCTATCCGGGACTAGCGTAACAGATACGCAGTATTTT.

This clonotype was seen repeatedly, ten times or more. CDR3 in DNA: TGTGCCACCAGTGATTTTGGGGCTACAGATACGCAGTATTTT. Residues: CATSDFGATDTQYF. The rearrangement links TRBV24-1 to TRBJ2-3; tentative D call: TRBD1 (5 bases). Trimming took off 1 base at V and 3 bases at J, with 7 bases between the two ends. Germline lookup yields CDR1 KGHDR and CDR2 SFDVKD. The CDR3 runs 14 residues.

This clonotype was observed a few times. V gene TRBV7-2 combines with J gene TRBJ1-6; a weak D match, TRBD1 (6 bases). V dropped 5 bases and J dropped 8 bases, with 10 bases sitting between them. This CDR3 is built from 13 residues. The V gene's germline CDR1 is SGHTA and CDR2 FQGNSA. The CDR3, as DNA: TGTGCCAGCAGCGTCAGGGGCCATTCACCCCTCCACTTT. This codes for CASSVRGHSPLHF.

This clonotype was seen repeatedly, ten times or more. The CDR3 DNA is TGTGCCAGCAGCCAAGAAAGAGGCTTTGCGGGGGCTGTCACAGATACGCAGTATTTT. This encodes CASSQERGFAGAVTDTQYF. The gene calls are TRBV3-1 and TRBJ2-3; D perhaps matches TRBD2 (7 bases). V was shortened by 0 bases and J by 2 bases, with 21 bases between the two germline ends. This CDR3 comprises 19 residues. In germline, CDR1 is LGHDT, CDR2 YNNKEL (reference sequence).

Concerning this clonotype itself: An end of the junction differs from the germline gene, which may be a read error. For the CDR3, the DNA is TGTGCCTGCAGTTCCGCCCCAAGCGGGGCCTCCTACGAGCAGTACTTC. Amino acids: CACSSAPSGASYEQYF. The chain combines TRBV6-2 or TRBV6-3 with TRBJ2-7; TRBD2 agrees at 7 bases. The V gene's germline CDR1 is MNHEY and CDR2 SVGEGT. CDR3 size: 16 residues.

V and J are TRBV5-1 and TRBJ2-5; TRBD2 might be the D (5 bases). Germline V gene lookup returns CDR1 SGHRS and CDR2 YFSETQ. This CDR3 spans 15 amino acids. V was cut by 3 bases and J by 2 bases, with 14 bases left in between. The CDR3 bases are TGCGCCAGCAGCTCAGGACTCATAACTCAAGAGACCCAGTACTTC. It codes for CASSSGLITQETQYF.

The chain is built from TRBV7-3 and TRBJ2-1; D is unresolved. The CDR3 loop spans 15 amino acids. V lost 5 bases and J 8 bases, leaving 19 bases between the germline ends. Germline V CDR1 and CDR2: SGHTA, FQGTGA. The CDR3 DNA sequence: TGTGCCAGCAGCCCGTCCGGACGTCGAGGAGATGAGCAGTTCTTC. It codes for CASSPSGRRGDEQFF.